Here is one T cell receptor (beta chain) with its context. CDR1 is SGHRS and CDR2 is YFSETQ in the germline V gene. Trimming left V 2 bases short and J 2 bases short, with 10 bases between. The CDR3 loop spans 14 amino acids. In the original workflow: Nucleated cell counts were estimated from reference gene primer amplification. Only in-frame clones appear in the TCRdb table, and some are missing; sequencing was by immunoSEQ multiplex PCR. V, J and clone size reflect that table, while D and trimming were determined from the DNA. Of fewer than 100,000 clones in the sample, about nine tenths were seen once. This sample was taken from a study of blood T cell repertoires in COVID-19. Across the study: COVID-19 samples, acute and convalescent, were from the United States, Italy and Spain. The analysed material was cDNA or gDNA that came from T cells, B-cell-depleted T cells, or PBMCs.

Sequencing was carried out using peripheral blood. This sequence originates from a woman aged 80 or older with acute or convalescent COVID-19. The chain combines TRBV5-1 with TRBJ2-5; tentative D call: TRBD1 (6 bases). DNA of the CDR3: TGCGCCAGCAGCTTCGGGACAAATCAAGAGACCCAGTACTTC. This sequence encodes CASSFGTNQETQYF. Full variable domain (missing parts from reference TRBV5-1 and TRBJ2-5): KAGVTQTPRYLIKTRGQQVTLSCSPISGHRSVSWYQQTPGQGLQFLFEYFSETQRNKGNFPGRFSGRQFSNSRSEMNVSTLELGDSALYLCASSFGTNQETQYFGPGTRLLVL.